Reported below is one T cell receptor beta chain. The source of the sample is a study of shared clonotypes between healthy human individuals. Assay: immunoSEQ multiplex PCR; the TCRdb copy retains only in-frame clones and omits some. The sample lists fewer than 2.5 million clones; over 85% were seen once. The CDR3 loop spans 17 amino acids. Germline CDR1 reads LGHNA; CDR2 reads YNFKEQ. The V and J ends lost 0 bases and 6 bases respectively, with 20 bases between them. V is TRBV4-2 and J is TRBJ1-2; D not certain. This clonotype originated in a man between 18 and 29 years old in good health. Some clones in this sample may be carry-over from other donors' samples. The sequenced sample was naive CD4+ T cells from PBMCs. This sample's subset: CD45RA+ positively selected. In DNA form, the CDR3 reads TGTGCCAGCAGCCAAGAGTTTGCGGTGACGGCGGCTCATGGCTACACCTTC. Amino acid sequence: CASSQEFAVTAAHGYTF.